This TCR beta chain was identified in a study of early T cells in non-severe SARS-CoV-2 infection. At the level of the study: Chains from this unsorted whole-blood bulk RNA could not be paired.

Individual cDNA molecules received unique molecular identifiers. Each CDR3 protein is one row after TCRdb ran MiXCR on the 5' RACE reads. The sample yields approximately 69,000 distinct CDR3 sequences, 9.5% to 12% seen once. Between the trimmed V and J ends, which lost 0 bases and 4 bases, there was a span of 5 bases. Germline CDR1 reads LGHDT; CDR2 reads YNNKEL (reference sequence). The CDR3 spans 13 residues. This clonotype has more than one count but fewer than ten. Its antigen is unidentified. Overall study results and limits: VDJdb-based matching was biased toward anti-spike CD8 responses and missed private and CD4 specificities.

The specimen was whole blood, collected at baseline. The chain combines TRBV3-1 with TRBJ2-3; D remains unclear. The receptor's source is an adult who was a healthcare worker with PCR-confirmed SARS-CoV-2 infection or an uninfected control (not recorded which). The CDR3 here is CASSQEAADTQYF. The CDR3 DNA reads as TGTGCCAGCAGCCAAGAGGCGGCAGATACGCAGTATTTT.